The 9 T cell receptor beta chains below were found in one sample sequenced in a study of blood T cell repertoires in COVID-19 (dated by TCRdb to 2020 to 2021). Libraries were constructed by the immunoSEQ multiplex PCR assay. What TCRdb holds here is the immuneACCESS table cut down to in-frame rearrangements. Part of the clones is not present; checked against another copy, under half of the missing clones reflect an unresolved V gene, and the others are unexplained. The sample table holds some 490,000 clones, of which 80% to 90% were seen once. The ten most abundant clones make up roughly 8% of the sample. The sequencing input was PBMCs or T cells enriched from blood (not recorded which). Receptor source: a woman aged 55-75 years who had recovered from COVID-19.

V usage is TRBV27 and J usage is TRBJ1-4; tentative D call: TRBD1 (5 bases). V was trimmed by 5 bases and J by 4 bases, leaving 14 bases between them. CDR3 length: 15 amino acids. Germline V gene data show CDR1 as MNHEY and CDR2 as SMNVEV (reference sequence). This chain's CDR3 is CASSPAGQGNEKLFF. The CDR3 nucleotides are TGTGCCAGCAGTCCGGCGGGGCAGGGTAATGAAAAACTGTTTTTT.

This clone was counted only a few times. The J gene is TRBJ1-5, the V gene TRBV19; 10 bases match TRBD1. Trimming at V came to 4 bases and at J to 0 bases, leaving 12 bases not matched to a gene. CDR3 length: 19 amino acids. The germline V gene encodes CDR1 LNHDA and CDR2 SQIVND (reference sequence). As DNA, the CDR3 is TGTGCCAGTAGTAAGACCCCGGGACAGGGGTTTTATAGCAATCAGCCCCAGCATTTT. As protein: CASSKTPGQGFYSNQPQHF.

This rearrangement joins TRBV10-1 to TRBJ2-3; TRBD2 might be the D (5 bases). The CDR3 totals 17 residues. V lost 2 bases, J lost 1 base, and 16 bases lay in between. The germline V gene has CDR1 WNHNN and CDR2 SYGVQD (reference sequence). The CDR3 loop reads CASSEIVDWAGTDTQYF. CDR3 DNA: TGCGCCAGCAGTGAGATCGTGGACTGGGCCGGCACAGATACGCAGTATTTT.

This chain uses TRBV24-1 with TRBJ1-6; D is undetermined. Per germline, CDR1 KGHDR and CDR2 SFDVKD. Trimming pared 10 bases from V and 0 bases from J, leaving 6 bases between. CDR3 size: 13 residues. The chain's CDR3 is CATQDSYNSPLHF. CDR3 in DNA: TGTGCCACTCAGGACTCCTATAATTCACCCCTCCACTTT.

The chain has TRBV10-2 and TRBJ1-3; 11 bases are shared with TRBD1. This CDR3 is 19 amino acids long. Germline CDR1 reads WSHSY; CDR2 reads SAAADI. Germline trimming cut 0 bases from V and 4 bases from J; bases unmatched to any gene: 11. CDR3 nucleotides: TGCGCCAGCAGTGAGTCGATCGCTGGACAGGGGGCGAAAGGAAACACCATATATTTT. Its translation is CASSESIAGQGAKGNTIYF.

The J gene is TRBJ2-6, the V gene TRBV6-1; no reliable D call. V lost 1 base and J 2 bases, leaving 6 bases between the germline ends. Germline V gene data show CDR1 as MNHNS and CDR2 as SASEGT. This CDR3 has 15 amino acids. The CDR3 nucleotides are TGTGCCAGCAGTGAAGAAAGCGCTGGGGCCAACGTCCTGACTTTC. Translated: CASSEESAGANVLTF.

The gene calls are TRBV2 and TRBJ1-5, with 7 bases aligning to TRBD1. With 0 bases clipped from V and 2 bases from J, the junction kept 7 bases outside the gene matches. This CDR3 is 17 amino acids long. CDR1 SNHLY and CDR2 FYNNEI come from the germline V gene. The CDR3 loop is CASSEALARGGNQPQHF. The CDR3 DNA follows: TGTGCCAGCAGTGAAGCGCTTGCCAGGGGGGGCAATCAGCCCCAGCATTTT. Filled out from reference TRBV2 and TRBJ1-5, the complete variable domain reads EPEVTQTPSHQVTQMGQEVILRCVPISNHLYFYWYRQILGQKVEFLVSFYNNEISEKSEIFDDQFSVERPDGSNFTLKIRSTKLEDSAMYFCASSEALARGGNQPQHFGDGTRLSIL.

This clone was counted a single time. V usage is TRBV6-2 or TRBV6-3 and J usage is TRBJ2-6; D is unresolved. The germline V gene encodes CDR1 MNHEY and CDR2 SVGEGT. V lost 0 bases to trimming and J lost 4 bases, with 7 bases between them. The CDR3 totals 15 residues. DNA of the CDR3: TGTGCCAGCAGTTACTCTTCGCGAGGGGCCAACGTCCTGACTTTC. It codes for CASSYSSRGANVLTF.

The chain combines TRBV21-1 with TRBJ2-7; the DNA was not used to check the table's D call, TRBD1. TRBV21-1 corresponds to a pseudogene. The CDR3 has 18 residues. The CDR3 sequence: CASSKVDRGSPVTYEQYV. Written as DNA, the CDR3 is TGTGCCAGCAGCAAAGTGGACAGGGGGAGCCCGGTTACCTACGAGCAGTACGTC.